These 17 T cell receptor beta chains were all obtained from the same sample, sequenced in a study of Graves' ophthalmopathy and Graves' hyperthyroidism. Amplification from RNA transcripts yielded the TCR beta CDR3 regions. Investigators did first-round RT-PCR with HTBI primers, then second-round multiplex PCR. In TCRdb, the multiplex PCR reads were re-called with MiXCR into one record per CDR3 protein. The sample yields 650,000 to 900,000 distinct CDR3 sequences, roughly two fifths seen once. The specimen was peripheral blood. The receptors originated from an adult man with Graves' ophthalmopathy.

This chain connects TRBV25-1 to TRBJ2-2; D tentatively fits TRBD1 or TRBD2 (5 bases each). Trimming removed 6 bases at V and 2 bases at J, with 16 bases between. Per the germline V gene, CDR1 is MGHDK and CDR2 is SYGVNS. The CDR3 loop spans 16 amino acids. CDR3 nucleotide sequence: TGTGCCAGCAGCCAAGGCCGGGGCATAAACACCGGGGAGCTGTTTTTT. The encoded protein is CASSQGRGINTGELFF.

J is TRBJ2-7 and V is TRBV6-6; a possible D gene is TRBD1 (6 bases). Germline-derived CDR1 and CDR2 are MNHNY and SVGAGI (reference sequence). V was shortened by 1 base and J by 4 bases, with 14 bases between the two germline ends. The CDR3 is 15 residues long. Here the CDR3 reads CASSYLGTGSYEQYF. The CDR3 bases are TGTGCCAGCAGTTACTTGGGCACAGGGTCGTACGAGCAGTACTTC.

This clonotype came up once. The rearrangement uses TRBV29-1 and TRBJ1-1, with no clear D. Germline CDR1 is SQVTM and CDR2 is ANQGSEA. CDR3 length equals 14 residues. V lost 1 base to trimming and J lost 3 bases, with 12 bases between them. The CDR3: CSVEGVARDTEAFF. Here the CDR3 DNA reads TGCAGCGTTGAAGGGGTTGCCCGGGACACTGAAGCTTTCTTT.

This clonotype appeared many times. The chain combines TRBV9 with TRBJ1-4; D unclear. V lost 1 base, J lost 0 bases, and 4 bases lay in between. Germline V CDR1 and CDR2: SGDLS, YYNGEE. The CDR3 is made up of 14 amino acids. The CDR3 sequence is CASSVRATNEKLFF. In DNA form, the CDR3 reads TGTGCCAGCAGCGTACGTGCAACTAATGAAAAACTGTTTTTT.

The chain joins TRBV4-3 to TRBJ2-2; TRBD2 matches at 9 bases. The germline V gene encodes CDR1 LGHNA and CDR2 YSLEER. The CDR3 has 19 residues. J lost 5 bases, V lost 5 bases, and 18 bases had no gene match. In nucleotides, the CDR3 is TGCGCCAGCAGCTACAAGTGGGGACTAGCTAAGGCGGTGACCGGGGAGCTGTTTTTT. Translation gives CASSYKWGLAKAVTGELFF.

In its sample, this clonotype was seen many times. The chain employs TRBV7-9 and TRBJ1-6, with a tentative D call TRBD1 (5 bases). V shed 1 base and J shed 8 bases, with 6 bases lying between them. CDR3 length equals 13 residues. Germline CDR1 is SEHNR and CDR2 is FQNEAQ (reference sequence). The CDR3 coding sequence is TGTGCCAGCAGCTTAGAAGGGGATTCACCCCTCCACTTT. Translating it yields CASSLEGDSPLHF.

The chain couples TRBV29-1 to TRBJ1-6; the D is unclear. The CDR3 has 13 residues. Germline values: CDR1 SQVTM, CDR2 ANQGSEA. Between the trimmed V and J ends, which lost 8 bases and 8 bases, there was a span of 16 bases. Here the CDR3 reads CSSPGRSHSPLHF. The DNA for the CDR3 is TGCAGCTCTCCGGGGAGAAGCCATTCACCCCTCCACTTT.

A remark on this clonotype: A much larger clone differs by one base, so this may be a read error. Because it lacks the conserved phenylalanine or tryptophan at the end, this CDR3 is likely a read error. The chain recombines TRBV10-2 with TRBJ1-6; 7 nucleotides match TRBD1. The CDR3 consists of 13 residues. Germline CDR1 is WSHSY and CDR2 is SAAADI. The CDR3 protein is CASQDRDNSPLHL. The CDR3 nucleotides read TGTGCCAGCCAAGACAGGGACAATTCACCCCTCCACCTT.

This clonotype was found many times. The J gene is TRBJ1-1, the V gene TRBV29-1; no firm D call. The CDR3 length is 12 residues. Trimming cost V 0 bases and J 3 bases, with 5 bases left between them. CDR1 and CDR2 from the germline V gene are SQVTM and ANQGSEA. CDR3 in amino acids: CSVEDRDTEAFF. The CDR3 DNA is TGCAGCGTTGAAGATAGGGACACTGAAGCTTTCTTT.

This clonotype has more than one count but fewer than ten. V is TRBV20-1 and J is TRBJ2-5; TRBD2 agrees at 9 bases. There are 12 residues in the CDR3. Germline V gives CDR1 DFQATT, CDR2 SNEGSKA (reference sequence). The chain's CDR3 is CNPASGEETQYF. The DNA of the CDR3 is TGCAATCCGGCTAGCGGGGAGGAGACCCAGTACTTC.

The chain is built from TRBV10-2 and TRBJ2-7, with D possibly being TRBD2 (5 bases). V lost 4 bases and J lost 1, with 14 bases in between. The CDR3 has 15 residues. Germline lookup yields CDR1 WSHSY and CDR2 SAAADI. The CDR3 DNA is TGCGCCAGCAGTGCGTTCGTGAGGGAATCCTACGAGCAGTACTTC. It is translated as CASSAFVRESYEQYF.

This clonotype has a count of ten or more. This chain uses TRBV9 with TRBJ1-1; 8 nucleotides match TRBD1. Trimming took 0 bases from V and 3 from J; bases not matched to a gene: 1. Looked up from germline, CDR1 is SGDLS and CDR2 is YYNGEE. The CDR3 runs to 14 residues. The CDR3 DNA reads TGTGCCAGCAGCGTAGAGACAGGGGACACTGAAGCTTTCTTT. It specifies CASSVETGDTEAFF.

For this clonotype: The junction shows a germline mismatch at one end, possibly a read error. The chain uses TRBV10-2 and TRBJ1-1, with D possibly being TRBD1 (5 bases). The CDR3 consists of 16 residues. Germline CDR1 is WSHSY and CDR2 is SAAADI. This CDR3 reads CASSWGNGTHRTEAFF. The CDR3 DNA follows: TGTGCCAGCAGTTGGGGAAACGGGACCCACCGGACTGAAGCTTTCTTT.

This chain uses TRBV4-3 with TRBJ2-2; no definite D call. Germline-derived CDR1 and CDR2 are LGHNA and YSLEER. The CDR3 spans 17 residues. Trimming left V 0 bases short and J 5 bases short, with 16 bases between. The CDR3 loop reads CASSQDMPISLTGELFF. The DNA for the CDR3 is TGCGCCAGCAGCCAAGATATGCCGATTTCGCTGACCGGGGAGCTGTTTTTT.

Many counts were recorded for this clonotype. The chain is built from TRBV7-6 and TRBJ2-5; 8 nucleotides match TRBD1. CDR3 length: 14 amino acids. J lost 5 bases, V lost 4 bases, and 6 bases had no gene match. CDR1 is SGHVS and CDR2 is FNYEAQ in the germline V gene. CDR3 protein: CASSSGQGPETQYF. The CDR3 DNA follows: TGTGCCAGCAGCTCCGGACAGGGTCCGGAGACCCAGTACTTC. The full variable domain, with the rest looked up from reference TRBV7-6 and TRBJ2-5, is GAGVSQSPRYKVTKRGQDVALRCDPISGHVSLYWYRQALGQGPEFLTYFNYEAQQDKSGLPNDRFSAERPEGSISTLTIQRTEQRDSAMYRCASSSGQGPETQYFGPGTRLLVL.

There are many counts of this clonotype. This CDR3 reads CATQSYGAYEQYF. The CDR3 DNA reads TGTGCCACCCAAAGTTACGGCGCCTACGAGCAGTACTTC. This chain links TRBV15 with TRBJ2-7; no firm D call. This CDR3 has 13 residues. V lost 8 bases to trimming and J lost 2 bases, with 13 bases between them. The V gene's germline CDR1 is LNHNV and CDR2 YYDKDF (reference sequence).

V and J are TRBV20-1 and TRBJ2-7; D assignment may be TRBD1 or TRBD2 (6 bases each). Trimming removed 0 bases at V and 3 bases at J, with 18 bases between. Germline V lookup: CDR1 DFQATT, CDR2 SNEGSKA (reference sequence). The CDR3 runs to 16 residues. The CDR3 nucleotides are TGCAGTGCTAGAGAAGGGGGGTCCATGGTGTACTACGAGCAGTACTTC. Translation: CSAREGGSMVYYEQYF.